Detailed here is one T cell receptor beta chain. Stated time point: neoterminal ileum biopsy at postoperative endoscopy, about 6 months after surgery. The V gene end was trimmed by 3 bases and the J gene end by 10 bases; junction bases not matched to a gene: 9. CDR1 SNHLY and CDR2 FYNNEI come from the germline V gene. This CDR3 is 15 amino acids long. Data came from immunoSEQ multiplex PCR; TCRdb stores just in-frame clones and leaves some out. The sample yields roughly 62,000 clones, 85% to 90% seen once. This entry comes from a study of T cell repertoires in ileal Crohn's disease. This clonotype originated in an adult with Crohn's disease. The sample taken for sequencing was ileal tissue. The rearrangement links TRBV2 to TRBJ1-4; TRBD1 matches 9 bases. The CDR3 protein is CASSESGTGRGKLFF. As DNA, the CDR3 is TGTGCCAGCAGTGAGTCCGGGACAGGGAGAGGAAAACTGTTTTTT.